This T cell receptor beta chain is drawn from a study of blood T cells in healthy people across ages. It was with a sample-barcoded 5' primer and a J-beta primer mix that a second PCR of roughly 7 to 12 cycles was run. TCRdb itself ran the 5' RACE reads through MiXCR, one entry per CDR3 protein. The sample carries hundreds of thousands of distinct CDR3 sequences, 40% to 50% recorded once. This clonotype has just a few counts. CDR1 and CDR2 from the germline V gene are SGHDN and FVKESK. Trimming cost V 0 bases and J 7 bases, with 13 bases left between them. The CDR3 consists of 16 residues. The rearrangement uses TRBV14 and TRBJ1-6; TRBD1 is a possible D gene (5 bases). Source material: blood. This clonotype was sampled from a man in his 60s in good health. The CDR3 region is CASSQDGGLSNSPLHF. Written as DNA, the CDR3 is TGTGCCAGCAGCCAAGATGGGGGACTTTCGAATTCACCCCTCCACTTT. Full variable domain (remainder filled in from reference TRBV14 and TRBJ1-6): EAGVTQFPSHSVIEKGQTVTLRCDPISGHDNLYWYRRVMGKEIKFLLHFVKESKQDESGMPNNRFLAERTGGTYSTLKVQPAELEDSGVYFCASSQDGGLSNSPLHFGNGTRLTVT.